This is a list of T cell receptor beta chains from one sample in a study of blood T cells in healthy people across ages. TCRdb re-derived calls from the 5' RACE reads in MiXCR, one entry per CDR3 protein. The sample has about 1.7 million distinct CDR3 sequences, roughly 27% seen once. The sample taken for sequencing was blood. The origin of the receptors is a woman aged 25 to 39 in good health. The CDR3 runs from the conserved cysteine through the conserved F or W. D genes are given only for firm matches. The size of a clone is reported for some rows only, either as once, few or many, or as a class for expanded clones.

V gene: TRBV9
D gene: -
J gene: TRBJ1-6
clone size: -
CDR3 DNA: TGTGCCAGCAGCGTAGCCGGGAGCTCCTATAATTCACCCCTCCACTTT
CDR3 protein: CASSVAGSSYNSPLHF

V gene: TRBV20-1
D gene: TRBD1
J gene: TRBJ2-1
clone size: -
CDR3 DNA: TGCAGTGCTAGAGACGGGACAGGCCCTGGGGATGAGCAGTTCTTC
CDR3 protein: CSARDGTGPGDEQFF

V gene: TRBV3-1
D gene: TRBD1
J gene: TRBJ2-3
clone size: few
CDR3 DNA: TGTGCCAGCAGCCAAGATCAGGGGGTGATCTCAGATACGCAGTATTTT
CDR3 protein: CASSQDQGVISDTQYF

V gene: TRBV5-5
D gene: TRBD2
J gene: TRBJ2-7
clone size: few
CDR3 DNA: TGTGCCAGCAGCAGGCAGGGACTAGCGGGGCCCTACGAGCAGTACTTC
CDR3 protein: CASSRQGLAGPYEQYF

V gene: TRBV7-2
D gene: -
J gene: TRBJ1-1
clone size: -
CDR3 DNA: TGTGCCAGCAGCTCTCAGGCCCCGAGCACTGAAGCTTTCTTT
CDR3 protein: CASSSQAPSTEAFF

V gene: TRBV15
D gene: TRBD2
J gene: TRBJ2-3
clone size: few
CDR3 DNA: TGTGCCACCAGCAGCGGGCTCCGGGGGGGCACAGATACGCAGTATTTT
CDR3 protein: CATSSGLRGGTDTQYF

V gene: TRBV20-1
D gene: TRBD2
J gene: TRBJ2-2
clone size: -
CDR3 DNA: TGCAGTGCCCCGGGACTAGCTAACACCGGGGAGCTGTTTTTT
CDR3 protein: CSAPGLANTGELFF

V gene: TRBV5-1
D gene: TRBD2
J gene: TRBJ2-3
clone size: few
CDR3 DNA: TGCGCCAGCAGCGTCCCGGGACTAGCCCCAGATACGCAGTATTTT
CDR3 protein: CASSVPGLAPDTQYF

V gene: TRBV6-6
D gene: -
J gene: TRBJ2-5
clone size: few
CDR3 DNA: TGTGCCAGCAGTTACCCAAGACAGAACCAAGAGACCCAGTACTTC
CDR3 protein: CASSYPRQNQETQYF

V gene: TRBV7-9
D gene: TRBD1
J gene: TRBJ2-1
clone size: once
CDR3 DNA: TGTGCCAGCAGCCCCACTAGGGGGCCAACCCACAATGAGCAGTTCTTC
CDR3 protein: CASSPTRGPTHNEQFF

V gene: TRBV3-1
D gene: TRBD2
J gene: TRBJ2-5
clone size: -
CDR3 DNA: TGTGCCTCTAGCGGGGGGGCCAGGAATGAGCAGTACTTC
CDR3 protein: CASSGGARNEQYF

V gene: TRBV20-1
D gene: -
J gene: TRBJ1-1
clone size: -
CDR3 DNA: TGCAGTGCTAGTGTGGCAGAAGCTTTCTTT
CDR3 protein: CSASVAEAFF

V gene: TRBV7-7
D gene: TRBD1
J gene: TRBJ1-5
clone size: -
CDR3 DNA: TGTGCCAGCAGCTTAGCGCGCAGGGGGCACCAGCCCCAGCATTTT
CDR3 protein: CASSLARRGHQPQHF

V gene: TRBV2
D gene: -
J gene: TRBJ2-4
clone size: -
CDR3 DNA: TGTGCCAGCAGTGAAAGATGGACCCAAAACATTCAGTACTTC
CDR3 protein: CASSERWTQNIQYF

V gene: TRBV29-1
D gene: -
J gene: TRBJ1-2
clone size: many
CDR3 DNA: TGCAGCGTTGAAGATCGGTGGAGGGACCCCTCTGGCTACACCTTC
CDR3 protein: CSVEDRWRDPSGYTF

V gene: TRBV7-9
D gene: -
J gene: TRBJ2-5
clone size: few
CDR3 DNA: TGTGCCACCGAGACCCAGTACTTC
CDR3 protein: CATETQYF

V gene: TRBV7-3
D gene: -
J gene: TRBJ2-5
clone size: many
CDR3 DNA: TGTGCCAGCAGCTTAGACCACGAGGGGACCCAGTACTTC
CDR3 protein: CASSLDHEGTQYF

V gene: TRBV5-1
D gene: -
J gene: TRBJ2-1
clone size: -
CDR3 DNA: TGCGCCAGCAGCTTGGGACCTAGCGCCAATGAGCAGTTCTTC
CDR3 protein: CASSLGPSANEQFF

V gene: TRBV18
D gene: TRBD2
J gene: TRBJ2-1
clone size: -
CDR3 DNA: TGTGCCAGCTCACCTGTGACTAGCTCCAATGAGCAGTTCTTC
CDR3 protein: CASSPVTSSNEQFF

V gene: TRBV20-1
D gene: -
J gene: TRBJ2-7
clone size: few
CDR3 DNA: TGCAGTGCTGACGCCGATCCCGAGGGGCGAGAGCAGTACTTC
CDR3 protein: CSADADPEGREQYF

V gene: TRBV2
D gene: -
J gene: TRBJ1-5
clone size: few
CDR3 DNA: TGTGCCACCACCCGGACAGAGTCAAAGCCCCAGCATTTT
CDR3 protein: CATTRTESKPQHF

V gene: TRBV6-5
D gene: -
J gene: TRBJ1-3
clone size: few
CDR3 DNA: TGTGCCAGCAGTTCCCTCCCGGGGCAGGGATGGAACTCTGGAAACACCACATATTTT
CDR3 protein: CASSSLPGQGWNSGNTTYF

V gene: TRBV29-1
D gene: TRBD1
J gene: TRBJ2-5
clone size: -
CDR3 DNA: TGCTGCGCAGGGGGTACGGAGACCCAGTACTTC
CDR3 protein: CCAGGTETQYF

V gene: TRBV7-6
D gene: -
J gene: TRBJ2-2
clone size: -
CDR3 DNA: TGTGCCAGCAGCTTTTTACCGCGGGACATGAACACCGGGGAGCTGTTTTTT
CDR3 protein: CASSFLPRDMNTGELFF

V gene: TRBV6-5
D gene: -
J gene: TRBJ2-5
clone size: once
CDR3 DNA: TGTGCCAGCAGTTCCTCCGGGGGAGGTCAGACCCAGTACTTC
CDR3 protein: CASSSSGGGQTQYF

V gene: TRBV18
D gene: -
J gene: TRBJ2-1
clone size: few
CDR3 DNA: TGTGCCAGCTCACGAATAGGGCAGGCGGATGAGCAGTTCTTC
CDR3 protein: CASSRIGQADEQFF

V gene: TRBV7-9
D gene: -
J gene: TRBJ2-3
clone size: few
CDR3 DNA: TGTGCCAGCAGCATGGGGGGGGGCCTCACAGATACGCAGTATTTT
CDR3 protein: CASSMGGGLTDTQYF

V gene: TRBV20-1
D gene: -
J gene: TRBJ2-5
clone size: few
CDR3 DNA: TGCAGTGCTTTCGACGGGCCAGAGACCCAGTACTTC
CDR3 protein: CSAFDGPETQYF

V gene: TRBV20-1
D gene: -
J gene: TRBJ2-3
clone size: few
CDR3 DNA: TGCAGTGGAGTTAGCACAGATACGCAGTATTTT
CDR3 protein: CSGVSTDTQYF

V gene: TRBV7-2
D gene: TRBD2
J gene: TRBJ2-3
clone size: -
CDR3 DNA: TGTGCCAGCAGTCGGACTAGCGGGAGGGGGGGTACGCAGTATTTT
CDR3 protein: CASSRTSGRGGTQYF

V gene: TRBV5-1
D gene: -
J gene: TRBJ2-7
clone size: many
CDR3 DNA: TGTGCCAGCAGTTCCCAGGGATCTTCCTACGAGCAGTACTTC
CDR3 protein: CASSSQGSSYEQYF

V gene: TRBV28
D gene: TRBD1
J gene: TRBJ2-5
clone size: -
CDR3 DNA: TGTGCCAGCGGTTTGATCAGGGGGCAAGAGACCCAGTACTTC
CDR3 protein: CASGLIRGQETQYF

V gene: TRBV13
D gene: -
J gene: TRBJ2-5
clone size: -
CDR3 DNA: TGTGCCGGCAGAATCAAACAGGGCCACCAAGAGACCCAGTACTTC
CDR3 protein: CAGRIKQGHQETQYF

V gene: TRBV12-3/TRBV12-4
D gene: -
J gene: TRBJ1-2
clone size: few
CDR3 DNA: TGTGCCAGCAGACCAGGGGAAAAGTATGGCTACACCTTC
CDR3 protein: CASRPGEKYGYTF

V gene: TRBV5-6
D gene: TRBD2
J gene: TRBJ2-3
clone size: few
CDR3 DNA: TGTGCCAGCAGCGTTAGCGGGGGGGCGGACCCAGATACGCAGTATTTT
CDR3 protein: CASSVSGGADPDTQYF

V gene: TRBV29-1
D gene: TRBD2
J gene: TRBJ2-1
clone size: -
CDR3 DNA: TGCAGCGGCCGGGGTAGCGGGACCTCGTACACCTACAATGAGCAGTTCTTC
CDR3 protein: CSGRGSGTSYTYNEQFF

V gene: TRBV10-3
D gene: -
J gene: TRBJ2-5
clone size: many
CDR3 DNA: TGTGCCATCAGTGAGCCGGACCGCAGAGGCCGTATCGAGACCCAGTACTTC
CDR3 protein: CAISEPDRRGRIETQYF

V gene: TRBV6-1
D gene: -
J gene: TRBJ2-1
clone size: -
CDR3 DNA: TGTGCCAGCATGGGGCACCTCACCCGGCTCGAGCAGTTCTTC
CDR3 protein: CASMGHLTRLEQFF

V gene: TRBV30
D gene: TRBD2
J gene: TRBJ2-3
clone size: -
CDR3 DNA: TGTGCCTGGACCGGGACTAGCGGCACAGATACGCAGTATTTT
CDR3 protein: CAWTGTSGTDTQYF

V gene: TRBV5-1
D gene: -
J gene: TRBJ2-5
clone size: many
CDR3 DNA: TGCGCCAGCAGCACAGCCGTAGCTTACCAAGAGACCCAGTACTTC
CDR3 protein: CASSTAVAYQETQYF

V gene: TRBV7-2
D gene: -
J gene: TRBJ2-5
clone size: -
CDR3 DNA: TGTGCCAGCAGCAGAATCGGTAGGGAGCAGTACTTC
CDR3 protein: CASSRIGREQYF

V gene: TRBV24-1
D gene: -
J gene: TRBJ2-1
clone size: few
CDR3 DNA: TGTGCCACCAGTGATCGACCGGGACCCGGGGGAAAATACAATGAGCAGTTCTTC
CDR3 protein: CATSDRPGPGGKYNEQFF

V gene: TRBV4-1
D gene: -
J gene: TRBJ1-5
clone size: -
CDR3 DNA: TGCGCCAGCAGCCTAGGTCTAGGCGCTATCCCAGATAAGCCCCAGCATTTT
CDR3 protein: CASSLGLGAIPDKPQHF

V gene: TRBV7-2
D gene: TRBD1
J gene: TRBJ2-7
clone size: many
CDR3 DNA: TGTGCCAGCAGCTCCGAGGACAGGTCAACCCACGAGCAGTACTTC
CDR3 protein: CASSSEDRSTHEQYF

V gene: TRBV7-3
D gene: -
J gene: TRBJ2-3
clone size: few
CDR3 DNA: TGTGCCAGCAGCTTAAATGACCGGGCGTCAGATACGCAGTATTTT
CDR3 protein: CASSLNDRASDTQYF

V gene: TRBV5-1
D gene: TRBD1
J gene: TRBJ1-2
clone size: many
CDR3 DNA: TGCGCCAGCACCCTGGAAGGGACAGGGAAGGGCTATGGCTACACCTTC
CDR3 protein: CASTLEGTGKGYGYTF

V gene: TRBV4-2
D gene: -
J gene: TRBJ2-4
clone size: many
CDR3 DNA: TGTGCCAGCAGCCAAGAGAATACACGGCCAAACATTCAGTACTTC
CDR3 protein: CASSQENTRPNIQYF

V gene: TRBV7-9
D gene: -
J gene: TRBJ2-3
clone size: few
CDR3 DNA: TGTGCCAGCAGCATGGACAGTAGCACAGATACGCAGTATTTT
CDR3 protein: CASSMDSSTDTQYF

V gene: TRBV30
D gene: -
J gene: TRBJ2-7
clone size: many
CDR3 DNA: TGTGCCTGGAGTGTGGTCGGGTACTACGAGCAGTACTTC
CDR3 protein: CAWSVVGYYEQYF

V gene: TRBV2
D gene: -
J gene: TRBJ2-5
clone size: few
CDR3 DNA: TGTGCCAGTAGGGTGGGGCTAGAGACCCAGTACTTC
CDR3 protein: CASRVGLETQYF

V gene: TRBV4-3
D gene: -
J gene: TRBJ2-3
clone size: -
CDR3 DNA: TGCGCCAGCAGCCATGGGACCGCCACAGATACGCAGTATTTT
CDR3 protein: CASSHGTATDTQYF